The 2 T cell receptor beta chains listed next were all sequenced from one sample in a study of OX40 agonist ivuxolimab in advanced cancers. Sequencing used immunoSEQ multiplex PCR; TCRdb keeps in-frame clones, though not all of them. This sample has roughly 77,000 clones; approximately 90% occur once, and the top ten carry around 10%. This material consisted of CD4+ or CD8+ T cells sorted from blood, taken in a trial of the OX40 agonist ivuxolimab. These receptors originate from an adult with an advanced solid tumor such as melanoma, head and neck, liver or kidney cancer.

The CDR3: CASSSTVGETQYF. Here the CDR3 DNA reads TGTGCCAGCAGCTCGACAGTGGGAGAGACCCAGTACTTC. V is TRBV7-7 and J is TRBJ2-5; TRBD1 might be the D (5 bases). V lost 4 bases and J 4 bases, leaving 10 bases between the germline ends. The CDR3 consists of 13 residues. The V gene's germline CDR1 is SSHAT and CDR2 FNYEAQ (reference sequence).

The chain employs TRBV25-1 and TRBJ1-1; tentatively, D is TRBD1 (5 bases). This CDR3 comprises 14 residues. The ends were cut back, 4 bases at V and 0 bases at J, with 9 bases in the middle. Germline CDR1 reads MGHDK; CDR2 reads SYGVNS. The CDR3 nucleotides are TGTGCCAGCAGTGGCAGGGTAGTGAACACTGAAGCTTTCTTT. This sequence encodes CASSGRVVNTEAFF.